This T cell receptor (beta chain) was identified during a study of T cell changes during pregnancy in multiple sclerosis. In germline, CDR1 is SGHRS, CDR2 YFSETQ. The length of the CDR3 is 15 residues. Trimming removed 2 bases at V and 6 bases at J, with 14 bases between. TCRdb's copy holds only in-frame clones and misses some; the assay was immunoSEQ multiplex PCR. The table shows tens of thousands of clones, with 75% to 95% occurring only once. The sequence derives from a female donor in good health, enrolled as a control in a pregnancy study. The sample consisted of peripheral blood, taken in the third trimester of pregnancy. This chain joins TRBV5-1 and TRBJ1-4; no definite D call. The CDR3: CASSFYQPADEKLFF. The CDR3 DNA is TGCGCCAGCAGCTTTTATCAGCCGGCGGATGAAAAACTGTTTTTT.